What follows is one TCR beta chain and its context. No antigen is known for it. Sample time point: after dendritic cell vaccination, including at tumor progression/relapse. CDR1 is SGHNT and CDR2 is YENEEA in the germline V gene. The trim removed 3 bases at V and 7 bases at J, leaving 12 bases unmatched. The CDR3 spans 16 residues. The PCR used 60 V beta and 13 J beta primers. Sequencing was performed with immunoSEQ multiplex PCR; in TCRdb, only in-frame clones are kept and a portion is missing. Counted here are some 110,000 clones, roughly 90% occurring once; the ten biggest clones make up over 2.5%. This sample was included in a study of glioma-infiltrating T cells after dendritic cell vaccination. Study-wide points: Complete blood and tumor specimen sets were limited to few patients.

This clonotype was sampled from a human donor with glioblastoma. J is TRBJ2-1 and V is TRBV11-3; 7 nucleotides line up with TRBD2. The starting material was blood, obtained after dendritic cell vaccination. The CDR3 region has the DNA TGTGCCAGCAGCTTTCGAAGCGGGACGATAGTGAATGAGCAGTTCTTC. Protein product: CASSFRSGTIVNEQFF. The whole variable domain, filled in from reference TRBV11-3 and TRBJ2-1, reads EAGVVQSPRYKIIEKKQPVAFWCNPISGHNTLYWYLQNLGQGPELLIRYENEEAVDDSQLPKDRFSAERLKGVDSTLKIQPAELGDSAVYLCASSFRSGTIVNEQFFGPGTRLTVL.